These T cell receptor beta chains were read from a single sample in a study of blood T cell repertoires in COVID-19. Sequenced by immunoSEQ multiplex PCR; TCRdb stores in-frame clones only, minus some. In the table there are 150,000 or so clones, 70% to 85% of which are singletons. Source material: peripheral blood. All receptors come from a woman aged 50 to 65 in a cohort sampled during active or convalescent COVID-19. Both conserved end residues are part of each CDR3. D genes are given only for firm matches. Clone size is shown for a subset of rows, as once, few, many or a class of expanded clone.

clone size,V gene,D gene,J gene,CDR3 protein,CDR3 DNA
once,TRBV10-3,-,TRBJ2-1,CAISAGATGTHNEQFF,TGTGCCATCAGTGCCGGGGCCACCGGGACTCACAATGAGCAGTTCTTC
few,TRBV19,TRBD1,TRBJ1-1,CASSPDRGNTEAFF,TGTGCCAGTAGTCCTGACAGGGGGAACACTGAAGCTTTCTTT
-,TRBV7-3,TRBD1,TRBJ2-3,CASSSDRTSTDTQYF,TGTGCCAGCAGCTCGGACAGGACTAGCACAGATACGCAGTATTTT
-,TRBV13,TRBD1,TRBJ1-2,CASSFLTGGAYYGYTF,TGTGCCAGCAGCTTCCTGACAGGGGGTGCATACTATGGCTACACCTTC
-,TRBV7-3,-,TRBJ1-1,CASSLRGSGNTEAFF,TGTGCCAGCAGCTTGCGGGGTTCGGGGAACACTGAAGCTTTCTTT
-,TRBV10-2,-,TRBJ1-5,CASSEWTGKGRPQHF,TGCGCCAGCAGTGAGTGGACGGGGAAAGGTCGACCCCAGCATTTT
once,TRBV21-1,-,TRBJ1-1,CASSNKQGRSTEAFF,TGTGCCAGCAGCAACAAACAGGGGAGAAGTACTGAAGCTTTCTTT
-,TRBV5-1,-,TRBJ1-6,CASSPVEGRNSPLHF,TGCGCCAGCAGCCCGGTGGAGGGAAGGAATTCACCCCTCCACTTT
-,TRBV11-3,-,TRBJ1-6,CASSITQNSPLHF,TGTGCCAGCAGCATTACACAGAATTCACCCCTCCACTTT
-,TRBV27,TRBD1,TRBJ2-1,CASSSYPGQGRNEQFF,TGTGCCAGCAGTTCCTATCCCGGACAGGGTCGGAATGAGCAGTTCTTC
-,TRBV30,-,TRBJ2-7,CAWSVGGLSYEQYF,TGTGCCTGGAGTGTTGGGGGCTTATCCTACGAGCAGTACTTC
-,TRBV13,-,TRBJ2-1,CASSPWGGGFSNEQFF,TGTGCCAGCAGCCCCTGGGGAGGGGGATTCAGCAATGAGCAGTTCTTC
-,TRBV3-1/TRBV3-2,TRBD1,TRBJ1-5,CASSQENRGQPQHF,TGTGCCAGCAGCCAAGAGAACAGGGGGCAGCCCCAGCATTTT
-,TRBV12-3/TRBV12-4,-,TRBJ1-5,CASSLQQNQPQHF,TGTGCCAGCAGTCTACAGCAAAATCAGCCCCAGCATTTT
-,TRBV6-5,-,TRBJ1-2,CASEPGGGWDYGYTF,TGTGCCAGCGAACCGGGGGGGGGCTGGGACTATGGCTACACCTTC
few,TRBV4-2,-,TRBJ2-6,CASSQDQGSGANVLTF,TGTGCCAGCAGCCAAGATCAGGGCTCTGGGGCCAACGTCCTGACTTTC
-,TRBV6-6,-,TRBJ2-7,CASSSELSGSYEQYF,TGTGCCAGCAGTTCAGAGTTAAGCGGATCCTACGAGCAGTACTTC
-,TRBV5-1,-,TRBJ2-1,CASSGGAGAYNEQFF,TGCGCCAGCAGCGGGGGGGCAGGAGCCTACAATGAGCAGTTCTTC
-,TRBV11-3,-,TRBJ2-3,CASSFSSGDTQYF,TGTGCCAGCAGCTTTTCGTCAGGGGATACGCAGTATTTT
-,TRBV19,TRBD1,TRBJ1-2,CASSIRTGNYGYTF,TGTGCCAGTAGTATTCGGACAGGGAACTATGGCTACACCTTC
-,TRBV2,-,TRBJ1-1,CASSRQNTEAFF,TGTGCCAGCAGTCGACAGAACACTGAAGCTTTCTTT
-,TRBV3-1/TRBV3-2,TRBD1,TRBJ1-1,CASSPRGMNTEAFF,TGTGCCAGCAGCCCCAGGGGGATGAACACTGAAGCTTTCTTT
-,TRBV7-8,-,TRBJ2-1,CASSITKADEQFF,TGTGCCAGCAGCATAACCAAAGCTGATGAGCAGTTCTTC
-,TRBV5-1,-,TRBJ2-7,CASSLRPGSSYEQYF,TGCGCCAGCAGCTTGCGGCCGGGGAGCTCCTACGAGCAGTACTTC